This section outlines one TCR beta chain sequence together with its context. This clone was recorded once. No antigen is known for it. One base away there is no much larger clone; base qualities are not given. The CDR3 regions of human TCRbeta chains were subjected to immunosequencing. Regarding the original processing steps: TCRs in the repertoires were matched against a reference library of SARS-CoV-2-specific TCRs that had been generated with the MIRA antigen-specificity platform. Breadth was defined as the fraction of unique TCRs that were SARS-CoV-2-associated. Depth was defined as the fraction of total T cells that were SARS-CoV-2-associated. Using the MIRA data, every spike-specific TCR was mapped to the spike region that the TCR reacted to and assigned to either a CD4 or a CD8 class. Log10-transformed breadth and depth values were compared by one-way ANOVA with Sidak's multiple comparisons tests. The clones in this table, taken by TCRdb from immuneACCESS, are in-frame only. Not every clone is retained; where verified, under half of the shortfall comes from an unresolved V gene, and the cause of the rest is unknown. V, J and clone size derive from that table, while D and trimming were established from the DNA sequence. This sample has 90,000 to 150,000 clones in its table, and 92% of those were observed once. The ten largest clones capture over 7.5% of the sample.

V is reduced by 2 bases and J by 2 bases, leaving a spacing of 10 bases between them. CDR1 and CDR2 are drawn from the germline V gene: KGHSH, LQKENI. The CDR3 runs 14 amino acids, cysteine and phenylalanine included. Only the CDR3 region is kept as DNA, spanning 42 bases read in frame from base 1. The data were obtained in a study of T cell responses to AZD1222 COVID-19 vaccine (dated by TCRdb to the early 2020s). General notes on the study: A total of 233 trial participants underwent TCR sequencing, of whom 207 received two doses of AZD1222 and roughly 25 received two doses of the MenACWY control vaccine. Enrollment into the trials was organized by age into subgroups of 18-55, 56-69 and 70-plus years, and those subgroups contained roughly 150, 30 and 60 TCR-sequenced participants, respectively. Overall study results and their limits: The whole spike protein was spanned by vaccine-associated CD4 TCRs, and dominant responses were seen in regions 160-218 and 743-854. In the small 56-69-year group, the increase in depth fell short of significance, most likely because of low power. Participants were mostly white British and included more females than males, and it was suggested by the authors that clonal diversity may have been underestimated. Spike-specific TCR breadth and depth rose significantly after two AZD1222 doses compared with day 0 and with MenACWY recipients. Reportedly, almost half of the unique spike-specific TCRs recognized epitopes lying outside the regions that are mutated in the B.1.351 and B.1.1.7 variants. Because no day 14 peak-response samples were available, the repertoires could be characterized only after the peak T cell response. Conclusions about previously exposed vaccinees are limited, since just six AZD1222 recipients were seropositive for SARS-CoV-2 at baseline.

The time point label on this specimen signifies: about 28 days (+/-7) after the second vaccine dose. AZD1222 recipients with second doses at about 4 weeks or about 12 weeks were pooled, because spike-specific TCR depth and breadth did not differ between schedules. Samples from vaccinated people were obtained from the UK trials COV001 and COV002, which included a single-blind randomized controlled phase 2/3 trial of AZD1222 (ChAdOx1 nCoV-19) in healthy adults. For TCRbeta chain sequencing, PBMC samples from trial participants were taken at day 0 and at day 28 after the second dose. The sequence derives from an adult who received the AZD1222 COVID-19 vaccine. Recombination joined TRBV18 with TRBJ2-7; the D region possibly corresponds to TRBD2 (5 bases align). The source was peripheral blood, collected 28 days after the second AZD1222 dose. The CDR3 is CASSPGRNTYEQYF. The DNA reads as follows: TGTGCCAGCTCACCAGGGAGAAACACCTACGAGCAGTACTTC.